The clone carrying this T cell receptor beta chain was seen just once. One entry per CDR3 protein, called by TCRdb with MiXCR from the PCR reads. The data hold over 70,000 distinct CDR3 sequences, with 45% to 55% observed a single time. The sample comes from a study of CDR3 diversity in severe acne. Sequenced input: blood. This TCR derives from a male donor in good health, without acne.

CDR3 amino acids: CASSSRTLAGDGREQYF. The CDR3 DNA follows: TGTGCCAGCAGCTCCCGGACCTTAGCGGGAGACGGGAGGGAGCAGTACTTC. This chain connects TRBV11-3 to TRBJ2-7; TRBD2 agrees at 9 bases. V shed 4 bases, J shed 7 bases, and the junction held 17 bases outside the gene matches. The CDR3 loop spans 17 amino acids. Germline CDR1 and CDR2: SGHNT and YENEEA.